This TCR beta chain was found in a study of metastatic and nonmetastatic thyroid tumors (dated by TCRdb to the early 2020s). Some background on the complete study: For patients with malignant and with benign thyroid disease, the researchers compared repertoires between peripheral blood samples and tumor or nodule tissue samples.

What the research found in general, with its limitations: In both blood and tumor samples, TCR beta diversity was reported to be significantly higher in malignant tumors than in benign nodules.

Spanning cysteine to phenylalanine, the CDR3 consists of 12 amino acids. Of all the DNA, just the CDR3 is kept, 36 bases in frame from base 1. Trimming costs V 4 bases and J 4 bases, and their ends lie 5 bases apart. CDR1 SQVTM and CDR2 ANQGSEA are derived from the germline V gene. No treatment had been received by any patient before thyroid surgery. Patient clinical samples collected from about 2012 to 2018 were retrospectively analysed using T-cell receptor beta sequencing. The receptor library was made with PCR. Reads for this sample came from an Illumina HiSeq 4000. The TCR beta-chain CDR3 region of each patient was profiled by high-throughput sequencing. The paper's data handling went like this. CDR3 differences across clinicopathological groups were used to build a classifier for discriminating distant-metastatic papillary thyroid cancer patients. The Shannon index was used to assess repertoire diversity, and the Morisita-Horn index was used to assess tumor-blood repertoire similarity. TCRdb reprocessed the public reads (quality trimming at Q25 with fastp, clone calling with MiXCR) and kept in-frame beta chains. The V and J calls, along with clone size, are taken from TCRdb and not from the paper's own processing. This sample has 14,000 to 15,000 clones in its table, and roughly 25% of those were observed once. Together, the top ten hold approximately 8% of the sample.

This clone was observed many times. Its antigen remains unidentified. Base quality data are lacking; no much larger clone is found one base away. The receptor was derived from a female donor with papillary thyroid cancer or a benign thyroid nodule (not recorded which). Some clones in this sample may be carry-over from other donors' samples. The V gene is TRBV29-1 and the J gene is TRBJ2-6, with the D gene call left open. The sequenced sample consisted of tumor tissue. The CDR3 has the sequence CSVVEGANVLTF. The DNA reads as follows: TGCAGCGTTGTTGAGGGGGCCAACGTCCTGACTTTC.